The sequence of this TCR beta chain was determined in a study of identical twins. TCRdb itself ran the 5' RACE reads through MiXCR, one entry per CDR3 protein. Of approximately 410,000 distinct CDR3 sequences in the sample, around 18% were seen once. At least ten counts were recorded for this clonotype. Donors were all healthy Caucasians. The origin of this receptor is a man aged 50-59 years in good health. The sequenced material came from naive T cells sorted from blood.

The CDR3, as DNA: TGTGCCAGCAGCCAAGACGCGAACACTGAAGCTTTCTTT. This codes for CASSQDANTEAFF. The chain employs TRBV4-2 and TRBJ1-1; D remains ambiguous. V lost 0 bases, J lost 1 base, and 3 bases lay in between. CDR1 LGHNA and CDR2 YNFKEQ come from the germline V gene. The CDR3 length is 13 residues.